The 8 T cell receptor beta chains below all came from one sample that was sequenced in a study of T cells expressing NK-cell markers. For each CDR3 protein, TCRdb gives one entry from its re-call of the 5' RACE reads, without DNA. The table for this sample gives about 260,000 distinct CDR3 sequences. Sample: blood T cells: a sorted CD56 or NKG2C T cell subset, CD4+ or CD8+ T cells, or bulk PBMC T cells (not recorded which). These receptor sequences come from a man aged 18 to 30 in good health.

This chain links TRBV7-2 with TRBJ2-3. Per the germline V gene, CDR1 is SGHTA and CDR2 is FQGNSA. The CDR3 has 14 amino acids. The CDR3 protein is CASSLDSFGSSQYF.

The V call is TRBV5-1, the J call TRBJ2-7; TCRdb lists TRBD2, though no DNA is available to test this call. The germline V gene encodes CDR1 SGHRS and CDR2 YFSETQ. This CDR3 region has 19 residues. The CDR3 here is CASSLVGDTSGKNSYEQYF.

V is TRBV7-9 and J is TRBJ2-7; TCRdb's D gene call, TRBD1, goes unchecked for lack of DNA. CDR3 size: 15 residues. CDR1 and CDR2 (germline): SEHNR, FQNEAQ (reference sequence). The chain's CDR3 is CASSLRLGQAYEQYF.

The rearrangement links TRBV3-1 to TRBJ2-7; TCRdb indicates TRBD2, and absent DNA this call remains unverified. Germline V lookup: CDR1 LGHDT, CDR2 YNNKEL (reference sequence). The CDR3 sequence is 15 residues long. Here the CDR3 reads CASSQDRLSIYEQYF.

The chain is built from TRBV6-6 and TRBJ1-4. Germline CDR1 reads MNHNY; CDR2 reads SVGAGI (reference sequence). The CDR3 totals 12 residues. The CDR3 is CASSRTLEKLFF.

CDR3 region: CASSLVLGQGRYSNQPQHF. The chain uses TRBV5-4 and TRBJ1-5; TCRdb picks TRBD1, but there is no DNA to check that call. This CDR3 region has 19 residues. Looked up from germline, CDR1 is SGHNT and CDR2 is YYREEE (reference sequence).

The CDR3 here is CSVMKTALNTEAFF. The chain links TRBV29-1 to TRBJ1-1. The CDR3 is 14 amino acids. The germline V gene encodes CDR1 SQVTM and CDR2 ANQGSEA.

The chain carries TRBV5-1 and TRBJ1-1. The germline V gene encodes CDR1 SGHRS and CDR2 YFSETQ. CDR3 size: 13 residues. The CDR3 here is CASREGPITEAFF.